This TCR beta chain is drawn from a study of T cell repertoires in cytomegalovirus infection. Study context: HLA-B-restricted CMV epitopes that are well studied, plus recently identified HLA-C-restricted ones, were used by the study.

The CDR3 consists of 16 residues. Germline V gives CDR1 SGHTA, CDR2 FQGNSA. Trimming stripped 1 base from V and 0 bases from J, with 10 bases between. TCRdb re-called the reads through MiXCR, storing one row per CDR3 protein. The sample includes tens of thousands of distinct CDR3 sequences, roughly 20% of them seen just once. Details on this clonotype: Its matching antigen is unknown.

The TCR was taken from a human donor in good health (CMV status not recorded). Some clones in this sample may be carry-over from other donors' samples. The chain joins TRBV7-2 to TRBJ1-3; D unresolved. Sample: CD8+ T cells from cultured PBMCs, taken from culture after CMV antigen stimulation. DNA for the CDR3: TGTGCCAGCAGCTTAGGGGCAGGCCGCTCTGGAAACACCATATATTTT. Translating it yields CASSLGAGRSGNTIYF.